Listed below are T cell receptor beta chains from one sample, sequenced in a study of lymphopenia after photon versus proton radiotherapy. Clones were read by immunoSEQ multiplex PCR, and TCRdb kept only the in-frame ones, dropping some. The table has 160,000 or so clones, approximately 90% seen once. The sequences come from peripheral blood, collected from a patient treated with photon-based radiotherapy. The receptor set was obtained from a man in his fifties with gastric cancer. Each CDR3 is given with its conserved first and last residue. A D gene is named only where the DNA matches it firmly. A row's size may be missing; if present it is once, few, many or a size class.

>TRBJ2-1|NA|TRBV7-3|NA
TGTGCCAGCAGCTCGACTAGTACCAATGAGCAGTTCTTC
CASSSTSTNEQFF
>TRBJ1-1|NA|TRBV28|TRBD1
TGTGCCAGCAGTTTAGGGGACAGGACGAACACTGAAGCTTTCTTT
CASSLGDRTNTEAFF
>TRBJ1-2|NA|TRBV30|TRBD1
TGTGCCTGGAGTCTAACAGGGGCTGGCTACACCTTC
CAWSLTGAGYTF
>TRBJ2-3|NA|TRBV4-2|NA
TGTGCCAGCAGCCAAGAGACCGGGACAAAACTCACAGATACGCAGTATTTT
CASSQETGTKLTDTQYF
>TRBJ1-5|NA|TRBV19|TRBD1
TGTGCCAGTAGTGCCCGGGGTGGGGGACAGAGCAATCAGCCCCAGCATTTT
CASSARGGGQSNQPQHF
>TRBJ2-3|NA|TRBV29-1|NA
TGCAGCGTTGATAAGATATCCCTCACAGATACGCAGTATTTT
CSVDKISLTDTQYF
>TRBJ2-2|once|TRBV19|NA
TGTGCCAGTAGTATAGGCCCAACTAGATCGGGGGAGCTGTTTTTT
CASSIGPTRSGELFF
>TRBJ1-5|NA|TRBV5-4|NA
TGTGCCAGCAGCTTGGGGGGGGACAATCAGCCCCAGCATTTT
CASSLGGDNQPQHF
>TRBJ1-1|NA|TRBV28|NA
TGTGCCAGCAGTTTAAGACAGACTGAAGCTTTCTTT
CASSLRQTEAFF
>TRBJ1-4|few|TRBV5-1|TRBD1
TGCGCCAGCAGCCTACCGACAGGGGAAGCTAATGAAAAACTGTTTTTT
CASSLPTGEANEKLFF
>TRBJ1-1|NA|TRBV6-1|NA
TGTGCCAGCAGTGGTGGCAGGGAGGATGAAGCTTTCTTT
CASSGGREDEAFF
>TRBJ1-3|NA|TRBV6-5|NA
TGTGCCAGCAGTACCGGGGGTGGAAACACCATATATTTT
CASSTGGGNTIYF
>TRBJ1-1|few|TRBV20-1|NA
TGCAGTGCTATGGTGAACACTGAAGCTTTCTTT
CSAMVNTEAFF
>TRBJ1-2|NA|TRBV5-6|TRBD1
TGTGCCAGCAGCGGTAGGGGGCAGGAAGGGCCGGGTGGCTACACCTTC
CASSGRGQEGPGGYTF
>TRBJ1-2|few|TRBV7-8|NA
TGTGCCAGCAGCTTACGGGGGCCCCTGATTTATGGCTACACCTTC
CASSLRGPLIYGYTF
>TRBJ2-1|NA|TRBV5-8|TRBD2
TGTGCCAGCTTAAGCGGGATCTACAATGAGCAGTTCTTC
CASLSGIYNEQFF
>TRBJ2-7|NA|TRBV5-1|TRBD2
TGCGCCAGCAGCTTGGTATTCTGGACTAGCGGGAGTGGCTACGAGCAGTACTTC
CASSLVFWTSGSGYEQYF
>TRBJ2-3|NA|TRBV19|TRBD2
TGTGCCAGTAGTATTTCCACTAGCGGTCCTAGCACAGATACGCAGTATTTT
CASSISTSGPSTDTQYF
>TRBJ2-1|NA|TRBV5-6|TRBD2
TGTGCCAGCAGCTTGGTGCGGGAGGGCCGGGGATACAATGAGCAGTTCTTC
CASSLVREGRGYNEQFF
>TRBJ1-1|few|TRBV14|NA
TGTGCCAGCAGTCGAATCATGAACACTGAAGCTTTCTTT
CASSRIMNTEAFF
>TRBJ2-7|NA|TRBV19|NA
TGTGCCAGTAGCGCCCACGGCGGCTACGAGCAGTACTTC
CASSAHGGYEQYF
>TRBJ1-4|few|TRBV15|TRBD1
TGTGCCACCAGCAGAGACGCCGGGACAGGGAATGAAAAACTGTTTTTT
CATSRDAGTGNEKLFF
>TRBJ1-1|NA|TRBV19|TRBD1
TGTGCCAGTAGTGCGGGGACAGGGGGCGCGGACACTGAAGCTTTCTTT
CASSAGTGGADTEAFF